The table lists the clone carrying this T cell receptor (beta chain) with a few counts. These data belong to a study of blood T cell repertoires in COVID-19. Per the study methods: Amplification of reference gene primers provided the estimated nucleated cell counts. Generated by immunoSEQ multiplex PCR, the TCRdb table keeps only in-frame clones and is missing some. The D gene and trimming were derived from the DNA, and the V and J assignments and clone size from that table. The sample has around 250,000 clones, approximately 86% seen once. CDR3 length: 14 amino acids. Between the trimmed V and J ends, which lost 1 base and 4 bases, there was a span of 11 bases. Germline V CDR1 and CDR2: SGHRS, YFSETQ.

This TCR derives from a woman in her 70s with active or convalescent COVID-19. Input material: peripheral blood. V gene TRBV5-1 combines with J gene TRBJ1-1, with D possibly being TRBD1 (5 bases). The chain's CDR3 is CASSLYSGGTEAFF. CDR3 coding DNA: TGCGCCAGCAGCTTGTACTCCGGGGGCACTGAAGCTTTCTTT.